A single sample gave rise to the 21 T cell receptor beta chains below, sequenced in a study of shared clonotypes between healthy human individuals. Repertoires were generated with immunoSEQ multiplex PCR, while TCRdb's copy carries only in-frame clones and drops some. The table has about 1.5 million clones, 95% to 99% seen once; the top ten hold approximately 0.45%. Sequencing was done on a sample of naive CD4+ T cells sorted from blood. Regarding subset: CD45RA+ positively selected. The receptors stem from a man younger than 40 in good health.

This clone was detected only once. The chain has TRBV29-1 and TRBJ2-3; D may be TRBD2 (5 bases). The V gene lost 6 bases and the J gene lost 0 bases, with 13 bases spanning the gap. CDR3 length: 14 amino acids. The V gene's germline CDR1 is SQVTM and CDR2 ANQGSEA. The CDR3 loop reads CSVRGPYSTDTQYF. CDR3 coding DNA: TGCAGCGTCCGAGGGCCATATAGCACAGATACGCAGTATTTT.

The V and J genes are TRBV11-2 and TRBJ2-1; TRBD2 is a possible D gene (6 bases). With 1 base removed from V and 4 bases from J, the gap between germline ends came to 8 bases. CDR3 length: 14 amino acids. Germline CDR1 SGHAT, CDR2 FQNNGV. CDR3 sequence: CASSLVGGYNEQFF. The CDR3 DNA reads TGTGCCAGCAGCTTAGTCGGGGGATACAATGAGCAGTTCTTC.

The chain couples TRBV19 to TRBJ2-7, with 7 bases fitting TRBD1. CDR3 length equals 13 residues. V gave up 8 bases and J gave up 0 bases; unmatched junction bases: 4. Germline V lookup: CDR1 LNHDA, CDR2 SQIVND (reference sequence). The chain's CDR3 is CASLGQDSYEQYF. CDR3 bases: TGTGCCAGTCTCGGACAGGACTCCTACGAGCAGTACTTC.

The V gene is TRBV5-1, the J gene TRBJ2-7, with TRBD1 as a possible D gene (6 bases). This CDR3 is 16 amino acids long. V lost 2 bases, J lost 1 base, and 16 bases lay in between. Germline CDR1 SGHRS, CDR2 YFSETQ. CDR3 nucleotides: TGCGCCAGCAGCTTTTCTGCCGGACAGTCTTCCTACGAGCAGTACTTC. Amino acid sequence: CASSFSAGQSSYEQYF.

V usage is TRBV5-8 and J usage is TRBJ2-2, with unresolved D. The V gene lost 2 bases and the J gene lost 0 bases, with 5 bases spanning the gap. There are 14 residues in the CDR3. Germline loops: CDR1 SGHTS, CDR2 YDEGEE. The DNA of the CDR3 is TGTGCCAGCAGCTTCCGGACGAACACCGGGGAGCTGTTTTTT. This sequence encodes CASSFRTNTGELFF.

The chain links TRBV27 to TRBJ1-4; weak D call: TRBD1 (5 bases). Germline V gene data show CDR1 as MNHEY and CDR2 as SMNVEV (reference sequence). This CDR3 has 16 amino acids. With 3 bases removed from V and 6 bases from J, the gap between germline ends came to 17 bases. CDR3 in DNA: TGTGCCAGCAGTTTGGGGTCCGGGACGGTGGATGAAAAACTGTTTTTT. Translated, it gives CASSLGSGTVDEKLFF. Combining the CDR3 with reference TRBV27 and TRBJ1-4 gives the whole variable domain EAQVTQNPRYLITVTGKKLTVTCSQNMNHEYMSWYRQDPGLGLRQIYYSMNVEVTDKGDVPEGYKVSRKEKRNFPLILESPSPNQTSLYFCASSLGSGTVDEKLFFGSGTQLSVL.

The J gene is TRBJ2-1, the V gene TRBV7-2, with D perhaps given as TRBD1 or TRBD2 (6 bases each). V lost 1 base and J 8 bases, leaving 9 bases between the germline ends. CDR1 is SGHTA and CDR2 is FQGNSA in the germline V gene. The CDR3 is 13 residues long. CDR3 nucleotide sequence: TGTGCCAGCAGCTTAGTCGGGGGCTATGAGCAGTTCTTC. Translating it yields CASSLVGGYEQFF.

The CDR3 region has the DNA TGTGCCAGCAGTTTAGGACTTCTTACTCCCCACGAGCAGTACTTC. Encoded protein: CASSLGLLTPHEQYF. The V and J genes are TRBV6-5 and TRBJ2-7; D possibly corresponds to TRBD2 (5 bases). Germline values: CDR1 MNHEY, CDR2 SVGAGI. CDR3 length equals 15 residues. V was cut by 4 bases and J by 5 bases, with 18 bases left in between.

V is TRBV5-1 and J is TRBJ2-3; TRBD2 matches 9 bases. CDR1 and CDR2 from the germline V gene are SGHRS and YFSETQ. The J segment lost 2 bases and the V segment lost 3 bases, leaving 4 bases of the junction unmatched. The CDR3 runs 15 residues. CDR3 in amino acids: CASSSLAGTTDTQYF. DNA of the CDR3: TGCGCCAGCAGCTCTCTAGCGGGAACCACAGATACGCAGTATTTT.

CDR3 in amino acids: CASSWSAEKYNEQFF. The DNA for the CDR3 is TGTGCCAGCAGTTGGTCAGCAGAAAAGTACAATGAGCAGTTCTTC. The gene calls are TRBV27 and TRBJ2-1; no firm D call. V was pared by 4 bases and J by 4 bases, with 14 bases between. Germline CDR1 is MNHEY and CDR2 is SMNVEV (reference sequence). CDR3 length equals 15 residues.

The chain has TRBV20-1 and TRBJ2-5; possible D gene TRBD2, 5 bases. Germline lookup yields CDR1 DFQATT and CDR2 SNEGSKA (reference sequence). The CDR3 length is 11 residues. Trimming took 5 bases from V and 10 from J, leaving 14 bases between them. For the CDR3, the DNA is TGCAGTGCTCCTTTCTCGGGGATCCAGTACTTC. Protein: CSAPFSGIQYF.

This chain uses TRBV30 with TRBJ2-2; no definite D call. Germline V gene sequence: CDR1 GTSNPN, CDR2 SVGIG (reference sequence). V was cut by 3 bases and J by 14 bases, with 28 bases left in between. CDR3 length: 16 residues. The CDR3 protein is CAWSASPRNVSHDLFF. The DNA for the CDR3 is TGTGCCTGGAGCGCAAGCCCTCGTAATGTATCTCACGACCTGTTTTTT.

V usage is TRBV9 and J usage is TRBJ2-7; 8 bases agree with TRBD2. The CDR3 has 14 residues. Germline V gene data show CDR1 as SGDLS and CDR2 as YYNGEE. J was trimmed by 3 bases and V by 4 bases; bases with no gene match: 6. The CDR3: CASSPSGSNYEQYF. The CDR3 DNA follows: TGTGCCAGCAGCCCAAGCGGGAGTAACTACGAGCAGTACTTC.

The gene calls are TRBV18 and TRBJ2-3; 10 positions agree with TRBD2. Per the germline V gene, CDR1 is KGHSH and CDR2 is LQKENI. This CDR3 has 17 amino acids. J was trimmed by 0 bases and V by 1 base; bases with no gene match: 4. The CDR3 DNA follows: TGTGCCAGCTCACCACAACTAGCGGGGTATAGCACAGATACGCAGTATTTT. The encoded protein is CASSPQLAGYSTDTQYF.

CDR3 residues: CASSLALGSTYNEQFF. CDR3 bases: TGTGCCAGCAGCTTAGCGCTCGGGAGCACCTACAATGAGCAGTTCTTC. The chain has TRBV11-1 and TRBJ2-1, with D maybe TRBD2 (6 bases). V lost 0 bases and J lost 2, with 11 bases in between. The CDR3 is made up of 16 amino acids. Per the germline V gene, CDR1 is SGHAT and CDR2 is FQDESV (reference sequence).

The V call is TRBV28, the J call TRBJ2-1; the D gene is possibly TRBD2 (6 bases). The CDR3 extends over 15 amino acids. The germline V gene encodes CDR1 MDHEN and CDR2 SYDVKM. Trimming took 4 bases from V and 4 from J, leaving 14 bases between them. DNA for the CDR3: TGTGCCAGCAGTTCTCCGGGGGAGTGGTACAATGAGCAGTTCTTC. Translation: CASSSPGEWYNEQFF.

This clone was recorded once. This CDR3 is CATKGDSYEQYF. Here the CDR3 DNA reads TGTGCCACCAAGGGGGATTCCTACGAGCAGTACTTC. V gene TRBV27 combines with J gene TRBJ2-7; a possible D gene is TRBD1 (6 bases). The CDR3 has 12 residues. The germline V gene encodes CDR1 MNHEY and CDR2 SMNVEV (reference sequence). Trimming shortened V by 10 bases and J by 1 base, and 11 bases separated the two germline ends.

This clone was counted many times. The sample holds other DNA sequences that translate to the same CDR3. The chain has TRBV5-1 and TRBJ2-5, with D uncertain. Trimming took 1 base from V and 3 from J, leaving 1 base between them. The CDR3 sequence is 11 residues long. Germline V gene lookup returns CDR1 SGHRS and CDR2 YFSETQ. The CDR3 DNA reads TGCGCCAGCAGCTTGAAAGAGACCCAGTACTTC. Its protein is CASSLKETQYF.

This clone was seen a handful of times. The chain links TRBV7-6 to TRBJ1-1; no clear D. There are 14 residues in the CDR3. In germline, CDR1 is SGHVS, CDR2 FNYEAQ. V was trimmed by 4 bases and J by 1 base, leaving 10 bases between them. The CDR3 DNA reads TGTGCCAGCAGCTCCGTCGCAGGGAACACTGAAGCTTTCTTT. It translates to CASSSVAGNTEAFF.

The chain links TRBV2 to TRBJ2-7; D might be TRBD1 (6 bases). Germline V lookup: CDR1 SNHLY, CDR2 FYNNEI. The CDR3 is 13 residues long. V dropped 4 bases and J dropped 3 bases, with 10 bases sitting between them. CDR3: CASSGTANYEQYF. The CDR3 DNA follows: TGTGCCAGCAGTGGGACAGCTAACTACGAGCAGTACTTC.

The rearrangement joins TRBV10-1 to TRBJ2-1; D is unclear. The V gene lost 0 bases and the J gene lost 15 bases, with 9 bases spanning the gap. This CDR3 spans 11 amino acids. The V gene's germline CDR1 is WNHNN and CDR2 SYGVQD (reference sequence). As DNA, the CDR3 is TGCGCCAGCAGTGAGTCGGAGTTCGTGTTCTTC. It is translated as CASSESEFVFF.